The sample holds many counts of the clone carrying this T cell receptor beta chain. What it binds is unknown. Amplification of TCR beta CDR3 regions was performed using RNA transcripts as template. The HTBI primer set served for first-round RT-PCR of the TCR CDR3. A single record per CDR3 protein comes from TCRdb applying MiXCR to the multiplex PCR reads. The data show roughly 600,000 distinct CDR3 sequences, about 15% seen once. Subjects with ophthalmopathy showed a Clinical Activity Score no lower than 3, a NOSPECS grade no lower than 4, and a duration shorter than 3 months. Trimming removed 3 bases from V and 5 bases from J, with 18 bases in between. In germline, CDR1 is SGHRS, CDR2 YFSETQ. This CDR3 spans 15 amino acids. The sample comes from a study of T cells in Graves' hyperthyroidism and ophthalmopathy. Overall study findings and caveats: Model predictions of ophthalmopathy came a median approximately 6 months before onset. Separation of ophthalmopathy from stable hyperthyroidism was achieved by a 13 V-J model.

The receptor was isolated from a woman in her fifties or sixties with Graves' ophthalmopathy. Material for sequencing was blood. This chain links TRBV5-1 with TRBJ2-7; the D gene is possibly TRBD1 (6 bases). CDR3 sequence: CASSSHPSTGNEQYF. The CDR3 DNA reads as TGCGCCAGCAGCTCCCACCCTTCTACAGGGAACGAGCAGTACTTC.